What follows is one TCR beta chain and its context. No antigen is known for it. The sample comes from a study of T cell repertoires in cytomegalovirus infection. Study-level information: As its CMV epitopes, the study selected recently identified HLA-C-restricted and well-studied HLA-B-restricted targets. Both CMV infection and a matching HLA type were indicated by public TCR beta signatures. Notes on the study in general: CMV carriers with the relevant HLA were identified by cumulative public TCR beta family frequency. In two of eight donors, the top clonotype was HLA-C-restricted CMV-specific.

TCRdb processed the reads anew with MiXCR; each CDR3 protein has one entry. The data show 200,000 to 250,000 distinct CDR3 sequences, about 39% seen once. The TCR originated in a human donor in good health (CMV status not recorded). Some clones in this sample may be carry-over from other donors' samples. The starting material was CD8+ T cells from cultured PBMCs, obtained from culture after CMV antigen stimulation.

This CDR3 reads CASSIGGQGTEAFF. In nucleotides, the CDR3 is TGTGCCAGCAGCATCGGGGGTCAGGGCACTGAAGCTTTCTTT. This chain links TRBV11-2 with TRBJ1-1; D may be TRBD1 (5 bases). Trimming cost V 5 bases and J 4 bases, with 14 bases left between them. This CDR3 region has 14 residues. Germline V gene sequence: CDR1 SGHAT, CDR2 FQNNGV.